This TCR beta chain is drawn from a study of post-analysis software for immune sequencing data. Study as a whole: Patients had relapsing-remitting, secondary progressive or progressive-relapsing multiple sclerosis; some lacked subtype.

The TCR beta cDNA libraries carried unique molecular identifiers. One entry per CDR3 protein results from TCRdb running MiXCR on the PCR reads. The table has almost 700,000 distinct CDR3 sequences, 59% seen once. Findings and limits, study-wide: Controls had significantly higher normalized Chao1 diversity than multiple sclerosis patients. TRBV segments more frequent in patients than in controls numbered five and included TRBV5-6, TRBV5-1 and TRBV20-1.

With respect to this clonotype: Its antigen remains unidentified.

The CDR3 length is 12 residues. Germline V gives CDR1 ENHRY, CDR2 SYGVKD. V lost 6 bases and J lost 2, with 8 bases in between. This TCR was recovered from a girl aged 2-15 years with multiple sclerosis. The material sequenced was blood. The chain carries TRBV10-3 and TRBJ2-7, with a tentative D call TRBD1 (6 bases). CDR3 nucleotide sequence: TGTGCCATCAGGGACAGTACCTACGAGCAGTACTTC. Protein product: CAIRDSTYEQYF.